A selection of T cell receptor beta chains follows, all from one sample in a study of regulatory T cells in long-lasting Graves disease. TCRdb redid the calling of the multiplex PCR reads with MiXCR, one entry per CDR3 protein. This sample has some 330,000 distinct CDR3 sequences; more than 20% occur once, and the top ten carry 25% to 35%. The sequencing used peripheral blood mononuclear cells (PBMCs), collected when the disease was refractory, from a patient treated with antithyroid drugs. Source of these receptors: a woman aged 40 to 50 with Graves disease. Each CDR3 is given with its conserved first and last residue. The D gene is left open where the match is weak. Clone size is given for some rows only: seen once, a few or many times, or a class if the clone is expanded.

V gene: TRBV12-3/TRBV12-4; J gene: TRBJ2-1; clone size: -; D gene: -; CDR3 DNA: TGTGCCAGCAGTTTAGGGGCGGGATCCTACAATGAGCAGTTCTTC; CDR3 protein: CASSLGAGSYNEQFF
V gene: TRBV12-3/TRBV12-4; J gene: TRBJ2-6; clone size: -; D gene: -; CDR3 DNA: TGTGCCAGCAGCCTACTGGGCACTGGGGGCTCTGGGGCCAACGTCCTGACTTTC; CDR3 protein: CASSLLGTGGSGANVLTF
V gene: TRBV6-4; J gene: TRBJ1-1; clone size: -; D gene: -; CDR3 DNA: TGTGCTAAAAGGACAAGACCTATGAACACTGAAGCTTTCTTT; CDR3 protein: CAKRTRPMNTEAFF
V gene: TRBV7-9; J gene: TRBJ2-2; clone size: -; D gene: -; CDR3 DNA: TGTGCCAGCAGCTTATCGGGAGTATATAGTTCCGGGGAGCTGTTTTTT; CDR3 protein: CASSLSGVYSSGELFF
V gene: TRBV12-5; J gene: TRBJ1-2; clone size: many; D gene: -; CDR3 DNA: TGTGCTAGTGGTTTGGCCTTCCTCGGGCAGGGCGGCGGCTACACCTTC; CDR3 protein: CASGLAFLGQGGGYTF
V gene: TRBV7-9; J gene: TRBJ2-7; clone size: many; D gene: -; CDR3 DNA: TGTGCCAGCAGCCCCGCAAATCGCGATTTCTACGAGCAGTACTTC; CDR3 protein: CASSPANRDFYEQYF
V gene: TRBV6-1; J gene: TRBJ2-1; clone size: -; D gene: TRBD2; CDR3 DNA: TGTGCCAGCAGTAAGCGCCCCTGGGCTAGCGGGAGTGACAATGAGCAGTTCTTC; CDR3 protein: CASSKRPWASGSDNEQFF
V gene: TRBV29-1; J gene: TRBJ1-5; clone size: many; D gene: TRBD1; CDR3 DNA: TGCAGCGCCGCAGGGGGTATCAATCAGCCCCAGCATTTT; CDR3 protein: CSAAGGINQPQHF
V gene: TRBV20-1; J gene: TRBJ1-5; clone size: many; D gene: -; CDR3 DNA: TGCAGTGCCGTTAAGCAAAATCAGCCCCAGCATTTT; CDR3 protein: CSAVKQNQPQHF
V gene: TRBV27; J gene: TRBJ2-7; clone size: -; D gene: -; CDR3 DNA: TGTGCCAGCAGTTCGATACAGGGTCTCTCCTACGAGCAGTACTTC; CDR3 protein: CASSSIQGLSYEQYF
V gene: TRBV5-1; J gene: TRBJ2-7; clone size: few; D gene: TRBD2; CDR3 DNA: TGCGCCAGTGTTCCCACTCTGGGCGGGAGCTACGAGCAGTACTTC; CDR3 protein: CASVPTLGGSYEQYF
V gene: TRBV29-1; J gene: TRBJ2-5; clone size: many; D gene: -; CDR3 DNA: TGCAGCGTCCCCGCGGACAGCAAGAGAACCCAGTACTTC; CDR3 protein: CSVPADSKRTQYF
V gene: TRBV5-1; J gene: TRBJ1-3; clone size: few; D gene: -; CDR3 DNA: TGCGCCAGCAGCTTGGAAAGTGGACAGATCCTTTCATCTGGAAACACCATATATTTT; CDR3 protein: CASSLESGQILSSGNTIYF
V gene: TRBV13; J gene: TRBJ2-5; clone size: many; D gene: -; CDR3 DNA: TGTGCCAGCAGCTTTATAGGGTCCGGCCGAGAGACCCAGTACTTC; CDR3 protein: CASSFIGSGRETQYF